A selection of T cell receptor beta chains follows, all from one sample in a study of blood T cell repertoires in COVID-19. Generated by immunoSEQ multiplex PCR, the TCRdb table keeps only in-frame clones and is missing some. The sample holds 110,000 to 150,000 clones, under 85% seen once. Source material: peripheral blood. These receptors were collected from a man aged 45-65 years with active or convalescent COVID-19. The CDR3 runs from the conserved cysteine through the conserved F or W. Each record gives: D gene, clone size, J gene, V gene, CDR3 protein, CDR3 DNA. The D gene is left open where the match is weak. Clone size is not always given. Where it is, it says once, few, many or a class for expanded clones.

TRBD2 . TRBJ2-2 TRBV11-2 CASSLELAGGPRGELFF TGTGCCAGCAGCTTAGAACTAGCGGGAGGGCCCAGGGGGGAGCTGTTTTTT
TRBD2 . TRBJ2-7 TRBV28 CASSNRTSYYEQYF TGTGCCAGCAGCAATAGGACTAGTTACTACGAGCAGTACTTC
. . TRBJ2-5 TRBV7-9 CASRTQAGRETQYF TGTGCCAGCAGGACTCAAGCGGGTAGGGAGACCCAGTACTTC
. . TRBJ1-5 TRBV7-8 CASSLSNAGWSNQPQHF TGTGCCAGCAGCTTAAGCAATGCCGGTTGGAGCAATCAGCCCCAGCATTTT
. once TRBJ2-2 TRBV6-6 CASSYDRNTGELFF TGTGCCAGCAGTTACGACAGGAACACCGGGGAGCTGTTTTTT
TRBD2 . TRBJ2-5 TRBV6-5 CASRTSWETQYF TGTGCCAGCAGGACTAGCTGGGAGACCCAGTACTTC
TRBD1 . TRBJ2-7 TRBV18 CASSLSGQSYEQYF TGTGCCAGCTCACTTTCGGGACAGAGCTACGAGCAGTACTTC
TRBD2 . TRBJ2-7 TRBV5-4 CASTGPGRRMGEQYF TGTGCCAGCACCGGCCCCGGGAGGAGGATGGGGGAGCAGTACTTC
. . TRBJ2-7 TRBV19 CASSMEGARTYEQYF TGTGCCAGTAGTATGGAAGGGGCCCGGACCTACGAGCAGTACTTC
. . TRBJ2-7 TRBV4-1 CASSALRGSYEQYF TGCGCCAGCAGCGCGCTTAGAGGGAGCTACGAGCAGTACTTC
. many TRBJ2-7 TRBV27 CASSLFRARIYEQYF TGTGCCAGCAGTTTATTCAGGGCTCGAATCTACGAGCAGTACTTC
. . TRBJ2-3 TRBV5-6 CASSLAASTQYF TGTGCCAGCAGCTTGGCAGCGAGTACGCAGTATTTT
. . TRBJ2-7 TRBV11-3 CASSSGGGAHEQYF TGTGCCAGCAGCTCTGGGGGAGGTGCTCACGAGCAGTACTTC
TRBD2 . TRBJ2-7 TRBV24-1 CATAPAGGGGGEEYF TGTGCCACCGCACCCGCGGGAGGAGGAGGGGGTGAGGAGTACTTC
. . TRBJ2-3 TRBV19 CASSPGTYSTDTQYF TGTGCCAGTAGTCCCGGGACTTATAGCACAGATACGCAGTATTTT